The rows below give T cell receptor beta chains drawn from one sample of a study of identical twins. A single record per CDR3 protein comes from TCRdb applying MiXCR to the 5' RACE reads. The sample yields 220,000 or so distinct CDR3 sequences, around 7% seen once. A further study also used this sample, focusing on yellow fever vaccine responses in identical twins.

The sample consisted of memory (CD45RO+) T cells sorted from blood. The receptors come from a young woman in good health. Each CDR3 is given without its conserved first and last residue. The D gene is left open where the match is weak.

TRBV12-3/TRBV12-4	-	ASSFSRNTGELF
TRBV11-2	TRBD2	ASSSTSAYNEQF
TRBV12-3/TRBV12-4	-	ASSLAATF
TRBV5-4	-	ASSGQPGNTIY
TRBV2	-	ASSEGALAAF
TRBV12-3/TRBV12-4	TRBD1	ASVRDRGNYEQY
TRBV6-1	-	ASSEGTEAYNEQF
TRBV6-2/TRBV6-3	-	ASRREGTPPLH
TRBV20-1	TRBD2	SAGEGAGVGETQY
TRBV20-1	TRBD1	SAPTSRQGGEPQH
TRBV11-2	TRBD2	ASSLGAGKNIQY
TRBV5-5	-	ASSSHSAIYGYT
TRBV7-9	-	ASSLVETNYGYT
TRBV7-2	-	ASSLVGNQPQH
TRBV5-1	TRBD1	ASSPGQGTF
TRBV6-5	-	ASSYSWDTGELF
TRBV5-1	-	ASSLGFVGGVNTGELF
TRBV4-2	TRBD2	ASSQELAVHEQY
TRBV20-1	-	CGVQPTSDTQY
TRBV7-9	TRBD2	ASSLRASGTVSSYEQY
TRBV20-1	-	SARGAAGYNNEQF